The clone carrying this TCR beta chain was counted many times. The target antigen is unknown. This sample is part of a study of T cells after yellow fever vaccination. The study, taken as a whole, reports: Reappearance after the booster was seen for most primary-vaccination clones, at more than 95% CD4 and 85% to 90% CD8.

CDR1 is SGHRS and CDR2 is YFSETQ in the germline V gene. The CDR3 consists of 16 residues. Losses at the gene ends were 4 bases for V and 4 bases for J; bases not matched to a gene: 4. 5'RACE template switching produced TCR cDNA carrying a universal primer site and UMIs. TCRdb processed the 5' RACE reads anew with MiXCR; each CDR3 protein has one entry. The table has about 310,000 distinct CDR3 sequences, more than 3% seen once; the top ten hold about 25%. The clonotype comes from a man aged 18 to 29 who received the YFV17D yellow fever vaccine. This specimen was PBMCs, taken on the day of the yellow fever booster vaccination. The chain links TRBV5-1 to TRBJ2-1; TRBD2 matches at 14 bases. CDR3 residues: CASSGTSGGRYNEQFF. The CDR3 DNA reads TGCGCCAGCAGCGGGACTAGCGGGGGCCGATACAATGAGCAGTTCTTC.